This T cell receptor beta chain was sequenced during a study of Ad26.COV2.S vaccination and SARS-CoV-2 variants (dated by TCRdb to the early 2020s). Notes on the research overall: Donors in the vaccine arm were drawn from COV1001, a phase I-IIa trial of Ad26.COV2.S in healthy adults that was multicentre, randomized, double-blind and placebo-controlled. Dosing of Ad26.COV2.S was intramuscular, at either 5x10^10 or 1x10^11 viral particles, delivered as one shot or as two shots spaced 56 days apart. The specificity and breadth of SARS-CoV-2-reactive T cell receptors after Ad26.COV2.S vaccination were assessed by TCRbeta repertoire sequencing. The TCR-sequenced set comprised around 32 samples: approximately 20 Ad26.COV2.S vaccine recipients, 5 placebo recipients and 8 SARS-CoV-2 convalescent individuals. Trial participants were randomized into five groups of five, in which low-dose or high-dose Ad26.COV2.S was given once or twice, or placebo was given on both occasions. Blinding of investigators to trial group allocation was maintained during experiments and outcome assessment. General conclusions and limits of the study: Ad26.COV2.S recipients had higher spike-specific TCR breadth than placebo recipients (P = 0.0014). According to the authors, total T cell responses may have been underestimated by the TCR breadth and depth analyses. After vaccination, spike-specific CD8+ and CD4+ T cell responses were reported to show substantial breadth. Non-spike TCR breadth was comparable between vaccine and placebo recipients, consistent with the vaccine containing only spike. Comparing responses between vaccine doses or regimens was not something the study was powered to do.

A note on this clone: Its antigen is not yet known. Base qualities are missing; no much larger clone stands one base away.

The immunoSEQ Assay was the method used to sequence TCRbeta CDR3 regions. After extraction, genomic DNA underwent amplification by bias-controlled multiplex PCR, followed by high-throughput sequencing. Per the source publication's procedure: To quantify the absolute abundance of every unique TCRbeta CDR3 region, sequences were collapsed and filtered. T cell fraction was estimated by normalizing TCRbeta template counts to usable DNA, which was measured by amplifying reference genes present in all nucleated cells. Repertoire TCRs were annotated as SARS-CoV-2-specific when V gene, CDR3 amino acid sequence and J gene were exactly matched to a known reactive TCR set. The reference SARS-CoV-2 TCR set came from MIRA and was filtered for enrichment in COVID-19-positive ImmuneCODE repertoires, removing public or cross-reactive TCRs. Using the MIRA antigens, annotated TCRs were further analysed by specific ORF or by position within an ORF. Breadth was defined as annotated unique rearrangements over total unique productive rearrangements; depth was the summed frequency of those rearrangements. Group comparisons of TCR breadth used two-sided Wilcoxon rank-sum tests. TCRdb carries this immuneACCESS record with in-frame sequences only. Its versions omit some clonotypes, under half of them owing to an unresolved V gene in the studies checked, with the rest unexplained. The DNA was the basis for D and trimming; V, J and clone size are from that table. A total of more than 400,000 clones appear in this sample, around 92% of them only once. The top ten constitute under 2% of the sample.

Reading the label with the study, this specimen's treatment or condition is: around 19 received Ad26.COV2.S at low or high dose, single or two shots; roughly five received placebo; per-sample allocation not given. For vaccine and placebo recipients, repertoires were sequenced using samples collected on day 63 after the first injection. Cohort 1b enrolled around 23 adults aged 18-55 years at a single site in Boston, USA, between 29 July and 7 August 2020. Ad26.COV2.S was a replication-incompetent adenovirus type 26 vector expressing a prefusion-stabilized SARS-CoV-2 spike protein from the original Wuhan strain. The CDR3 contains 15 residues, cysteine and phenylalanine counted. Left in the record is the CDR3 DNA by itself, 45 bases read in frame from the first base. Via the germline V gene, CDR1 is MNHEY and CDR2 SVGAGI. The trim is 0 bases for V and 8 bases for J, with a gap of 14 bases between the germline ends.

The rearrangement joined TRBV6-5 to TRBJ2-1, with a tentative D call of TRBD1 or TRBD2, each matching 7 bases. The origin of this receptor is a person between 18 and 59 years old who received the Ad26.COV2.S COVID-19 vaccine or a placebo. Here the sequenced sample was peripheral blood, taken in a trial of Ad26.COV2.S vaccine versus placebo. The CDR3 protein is CASSYSGAGGDEQFF. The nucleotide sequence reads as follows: TGTGCCAGCAGTTACTCAGGGGCAGGGGGGGATGAGCAGTTCTTC.